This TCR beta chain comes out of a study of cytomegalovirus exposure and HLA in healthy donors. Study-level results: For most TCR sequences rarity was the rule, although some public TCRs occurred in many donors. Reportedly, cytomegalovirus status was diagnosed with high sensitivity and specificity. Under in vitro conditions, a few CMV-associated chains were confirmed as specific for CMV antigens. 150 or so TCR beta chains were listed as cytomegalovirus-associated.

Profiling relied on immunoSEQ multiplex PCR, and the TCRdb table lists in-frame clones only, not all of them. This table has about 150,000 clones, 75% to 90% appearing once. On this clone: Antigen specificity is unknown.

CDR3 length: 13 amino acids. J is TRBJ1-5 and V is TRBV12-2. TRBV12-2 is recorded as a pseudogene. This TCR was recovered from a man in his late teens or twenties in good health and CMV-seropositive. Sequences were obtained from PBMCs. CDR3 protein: CASRRTRRGPQHF. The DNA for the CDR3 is TGTGCAAGTCGCCGGACACGGAGGGGGCCCCAGCATTTT.